This T cell receptor beta chain was found in a study of CD8+ T cells in alopecia areata. Study at large: Administration of oral tofacitinib to treated patients was at 5 to 10 mg twice daily.

Concerning this clone itself: The antigen is unknown.

The authors extracted RNA and reverse transcribed it into cDNA as the sequencing template. This table comes from immunoSEQ multiplex PCR, and its TCRdb copy is limited to in-frame clones, with some not included. In the table there are about 250,000 clones, over 45% of which are singletons. Treatment meaning: oral pan-JAK inhibitor, 5-10 mg twice daily. Both CD4+ and CD8+ T cells were separated by sorting PBMCs. General study findings and limits: Tissue-resident alphabeta T cells belonging to normal skin likewise get sequenced within scalp specimens. Lesional tissue from the scalp (especially in alopecia totalis/universalis) showed higher clonality than normal scalp.

This CDR3 is built from 15 residues. Trimming took 2 bases from V and 1 from J, leaving 14 bases between them. Germline V gene sequence: CDR1 SQVTM, CDR2 ANQGSEA. The origin of this receptor is a human donor with alopecia areata. Sequencing was performed on CD4+ T cells sorted from blood, taken between weeks 51 and 52, from a patient treated with tofacitinib. This rearrangement joins TRBV29-1 to TRBJ1-1, with a weak D call TRBD1 (5 bases). The CDR3 sequence is CSVEKGLGSNTEAFF. CDR3 in DNA: TGCAGCGTTGAAAAGGGGCTTGGGTCGAACACTGAAGCTTTCTTT.